The rows below give T cell receptor beta chains drawn from one sample of a study of blood T cell repertoires in COVID-19. Produced via immunoSEQ multiplex PCR; TCRdb's table is partial and in-frame only. The repertoire includes approximately 240,000 clones, around nine tenths of them detected once, and 2% to 2.5% sits in the top ten. Sequenced: peripheral blood. The receptors derive from a woman between 40 and 55 years old who had recovered from COVID-19. The CDR3 runs from the conserved cysteine through the conserved F or W. Fields, in order: CDR3 DNA, CDR3 protein, V gene, D gene, clone size, J gene. A D gene is named only where the DNA matches it firmly. Clone size, where shown, is once, few, many, or a class for clones that have expanded.

CDR3 DNA: TGCGCCAGCAGCCCCGGGACTGTGGACGAGCAGTACTTC; CDR3 protein: CASSPGTVDEQYF; V gene: TRBV4-1; D gene: -; clone size: -; J gene: TRBJ2-7
CDR3 DNA: TGTGCCAGCAGTTTAGGGCTTTGGGCGGGGGTACAAGAGACCCAGTACTTC; CDR3 protein: CASSLGLWAGVQETQYF; V gene: TRBV28; D gene: TRBD2; clone size: -; J gene: TRBJ2-5
CDR3 DNA: TGTGCCAGTAGTGGGGCCACAGATACGCAGTATTTT; CDR3 protein: CASSGATDTQYF; V gene: TRBV19; D gene: -; clone size: -; J gene: TRBJ2-3
CDR3 DNA: TGTGCCAGCAGCCACGGTAGCAGAAACTATGGCTACACCTTC; CDR3 protein: CASSHGSRNYGYTF; V gene: TRBV6-2/TRBV6-3; D gene: -; clone size: -; J gene: TRBJ1-2
CDR3 DNA: TGTGCCAGCAGCCCGGGACTGTCGTACGAGCAGTACTTC; CDR3 protein: CASSPGLSYEQYF; V gene: TRBV5-4; D gene: -; clone size: -; J gene: TRBJ2-7
CDR3 DNA: TGCGCCAGCAGCAGGAGTCCCGGGAGCTCCTACGAGCAGTACTTC; CDR3 protein: CASSRSPGSSYEQYF; V gene: TRBV5-1; D gene: -; clone size: few; J gene: TRBJ2-7
CDR3 DNA: TGTGCCAGCTCAGACAGGGGGCCGTTTTCAACCGGGGAGCTGTTTTTT; CDR3 protein: CASSDRGPFSTGELFF; V gene: TRBV18; D gene: TRBD1; clone size: -; J gene: TRBJ2-2
CDR3 DNA: TGTGCCAGCAGCCCCACAGCTTCCTACGAGCAGTACTTC; CDR3 protein: CASSPTASYEQYF; V gene: TRBV12-3/TRBV12-4; D gene: -; clone size: -; J gene: TRBJ2-7
CDR3 DNA: TGTGCCAGCAGTTTATCCAGGGGACCCTACGAGCAGTACTTC; CDR3 protein: CASSLSRGPYEQYF; V gene: TRBV27; D gene: -; clone size: -; J gene: TRBJ2-7
CDR3 DNA: TGTGCCAGCAGCCAAGTTACTAGCCAACAAGAGACCCAGTACTTC; CDR3 protein: CASSQVTSQQETQYF; V gene: TRBV4-2; D gene: -; clone size: -; J gene: TRBJ2-5
CDR3 DNA: TGTGCCAGCTCGGGTGGAGACTCACGGTCAATAGCCAAAAACATTCAGTACTTC; CDR3 protein: CASSGGDSRSIAKNIQYF; V gene: TRBV18; D gene: -; clone size: -; J gene: TRBJ2-4
CDR3 DNA: TGTGCCAGCAGCCCCGCCTTAGCGGGTTTCACACCCACAGATACGCAGTATTTT; CDR3 protein: CASSPALAGFTPTDTQYF; V gene: TRBV7-8; D gene: TRBD2; clone size: -; J gene: TRBJ2-3
CDR3 DNA: TGTGCCAGCAGCTTAGCGGTTTTTGATGGCCACACCTTC; CDR3 protein: CASSLAVFDGHTF; V gene: TRBV7-9; D gene: -; clone size: -; J gene: TRBJ1-2
CDR3 DNA: TGTGCCAGTAGTATTGGCAGGCAAAACACCGGGGAGCTGTTTTTT; CDR3 protein: CASSIGRQNTGELFF; V gene: TRBV19; D gene: -; clone size: few; J gene: TRBJ2-2
CDR3 DNA: TGTGCCAGCAGGAGGGGGCAGGTTGAAAAACTGTTTTTT; CDR3 protein: CASRRGQVEKLFF; V gene: TRBV28; D gene: TRBD1; clone size: -; J gene: TRBJ1-4
CDR3 DNA: TGTGCCAGCAGTCCCCGACCGATCCAGGTTTATAGCAATCAGCCCCAGCATTTT; CDR3 protein: CASSPRPIQVYSNQPQHF; V gene: TRBV27; D gene: -; clone size: -; J gene: TRBJ1-5
CDR3 DNA: TGTGCCAGCAGGGTACAGGGGGATGGCTACACCTTC; CDR3 protein: CASRVQGDGYTF; V gene: TRBV27; D gene: TRBD1; clone size: -; J gene: TRBJ1-2
CDR3 DNA: TGTGCCAGCAGTGAATGGGGCGGTGGGAAAACTGAAGCTTTCTTT; CDR3 protein: CASSEWGGGKTEAFF; V gene: TRBV25-1; D gene: -; clone size: -; J gene: TRBJ1-1
CDR3 DNA: TGTGCCAGCTCCCTAGACAGGGGTCACTATGGCTACACCTTC; CDR3 protein: CASSLDRGHYGYTF; V gene: TRBV18; D gene: TRBD1; clone size: -; J gene: TRBJ1-2
CDR3 DNA: TGTGCCAGCTCACCGACCGGGAGGGCGGGCAATGAGCAGTTCTTC; CDR3 protein: CASSPTGRAGNEQFF; V gene: TRBV18; D gene: TRBD2; clone size: -; J gene: TRBJ2-1
CDR3 DNA: TGCGCCAGCAGCCAAGGCCCGGCGGGTAGTCCCTACGAGCAGTACTTC; CDR3 protein: CASSQGPAGSPYEQYF; V gene: TRBV4-1; D gene: -; clone size: -; J gene: TRBJ2-7
CDR3 DNA: TGTGCCAGCAGCAGAGAGGGGGGGACTAACTATGGCTACACCTTC; CDR3 protein: CASSREGGTNYGYTF; V gene: TRBV5-8; D gene: -; clone size: -; J gene: TRBJ1-2
CDR3 DNA: TGTGCCACCAGTGATGGGGGACAGGGGGACAATGAGCAGTTCTTC; CDR3 protein: CATSDGGQGDNEQFF; V gene: TRBV24-1; D gene: TRBD1; clone size: -; J gene: TRBJ2-1
CDR3 DNA: TGTGCCAGCAGTCTAGCGGGAGGATTGGGGACCCAGTACTTC; CDR3 protein: CASSLAGGLGTQYF; V gene: TRBV7-3; D gene: TRBD2; clone size: -; J gene: TRBJ2-5
CDR3 DNA: TGTGCCAGCAGGACTAGCGGGAGTAGGGATGAGCAGTTCTTC; CDR3 protein: CASRTSGSRDEQFF; V gene: TRBV7-6; D gene: TRBD2; clone size: -; J gene: TRBJ2-1
CDR3 DNA: TGTGCCAGCAGCAAAGGAGAGGAACACCCCGTGGAGACCCAGTACTTC; CDR3 protein: CASSKGEEHPVETQYF; V gene: TRBV21-1; D gene: -; clone size: -; J gene: TRBJ2-5
CDR3 DNA: TGTGCCAGCAGTTGGACTAGCGGGATTTCGGGTGAGCAGTTCTTC; CDR3 protein: CASSWTSGISGEQFF; V gene: TRBV3-1/TRBV3-2; D gene: TRBD2; clone size: -; J gene: TRBJ2-1
CDR3 DNA: TGTGCCAGTAGTATTGTGTTTGGCGGAAACTATGGCTACACCTTC; CDR3 protein: CASSIVFGGNYGYTF; V gene: TRBV19; D gene: -; clone size: -; J gene: TRBJ1-2
CDR3 DNA: TGTGCCAGCAGCTTGGGCGGGGGAGGATTTAATGAGCAGTTCTTC; CDR3 protein: CASSLGGGGFNEQFF; V gene: TRBV5-6; D gene: TRBD2; clone size: -; J gene: TRBJ2-1
CDR3 DNA: TGTGCCAGCAGCCCTCTAGTGGATACGCAGTATTTT; CDR3 protein: CASSPLVDTQYF; V gene: TRBV7-9; D gene: -; clone size: -; J gene: TRBJ2-3
CDR3 DNA: TGTGCCAGCAGAGGGACAGGCCTTTACGAGCAGTACTTC; CDR3 protein: CASRGTGLYEQYF; V gene: TRBV27; D gene: TRBD1; clone size: once; J gene: TRBJ2-7
CDR3 DNA: TGTGCCACCAGTGACGTGAACAGGGGAGGTTACGAGCAGTACTTC; CDR3 protein: CATSDVNRGGYEQYF; V gene: TRBV24-1; D gene: -; clone size: -; J gene: TRBJ2-7
CDR3 DNA: TGTGCCAGCAGCTTGAGTCAAGGGGTTTACGAGCAGTACTTC; CDR3 protein: CASSLSQGVYEQYF; V gene: TRBV7-2; D gene: -; clone size: -; J gene: TRBJ2-7
CDR3 DNA: TGTGCCAGCAGTTTATCTTTACTTCTAGCGGGAGTTACTGATACGCAGTATTTT; CDR3 protein: CASSLSLLLAGVTDTQYF; V gene: TRBV27; D gene: TRBD2; clone size: -; J gene: TRBJ2-3
CDR3 DNA: TGTGCCAGCAGCTCCGACAGGTCTGGGGGTGGCTACACCTTC; CDR3 protein: CASSSDRSGGGYTF; V gene: TRBV3-1/TRBV3-2; D gene: -; clone size: -; J gene: TRBJ1-2